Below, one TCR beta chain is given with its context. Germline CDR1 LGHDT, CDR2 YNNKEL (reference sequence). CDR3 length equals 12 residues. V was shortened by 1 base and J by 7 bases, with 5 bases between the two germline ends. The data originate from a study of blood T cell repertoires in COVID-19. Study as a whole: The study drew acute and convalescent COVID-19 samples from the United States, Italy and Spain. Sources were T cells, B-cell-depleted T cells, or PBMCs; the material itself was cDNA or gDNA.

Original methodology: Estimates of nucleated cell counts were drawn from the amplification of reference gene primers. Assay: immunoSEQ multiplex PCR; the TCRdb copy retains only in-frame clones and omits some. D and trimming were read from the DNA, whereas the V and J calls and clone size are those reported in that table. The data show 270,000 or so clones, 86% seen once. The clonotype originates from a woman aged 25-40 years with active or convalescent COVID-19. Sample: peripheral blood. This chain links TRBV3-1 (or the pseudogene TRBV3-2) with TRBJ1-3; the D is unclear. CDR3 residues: CASSQAGNTIYF. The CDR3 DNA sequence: TGTGCCAGCAGCCAAGCCGGGAACACCATATATTTT.